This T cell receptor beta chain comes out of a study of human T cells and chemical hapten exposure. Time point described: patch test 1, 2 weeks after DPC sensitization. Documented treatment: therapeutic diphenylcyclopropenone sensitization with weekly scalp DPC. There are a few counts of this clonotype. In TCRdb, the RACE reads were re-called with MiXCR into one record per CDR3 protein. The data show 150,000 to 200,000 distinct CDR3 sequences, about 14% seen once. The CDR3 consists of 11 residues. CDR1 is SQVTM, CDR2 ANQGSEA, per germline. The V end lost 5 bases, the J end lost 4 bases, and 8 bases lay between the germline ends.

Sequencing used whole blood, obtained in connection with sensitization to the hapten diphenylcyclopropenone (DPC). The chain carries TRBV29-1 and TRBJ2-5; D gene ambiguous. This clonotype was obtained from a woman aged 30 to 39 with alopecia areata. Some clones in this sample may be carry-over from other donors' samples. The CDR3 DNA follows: TGCAGCGTTCAGGTTCTAGAGACCCAGTACTTC. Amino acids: CSVQVLETQYF.